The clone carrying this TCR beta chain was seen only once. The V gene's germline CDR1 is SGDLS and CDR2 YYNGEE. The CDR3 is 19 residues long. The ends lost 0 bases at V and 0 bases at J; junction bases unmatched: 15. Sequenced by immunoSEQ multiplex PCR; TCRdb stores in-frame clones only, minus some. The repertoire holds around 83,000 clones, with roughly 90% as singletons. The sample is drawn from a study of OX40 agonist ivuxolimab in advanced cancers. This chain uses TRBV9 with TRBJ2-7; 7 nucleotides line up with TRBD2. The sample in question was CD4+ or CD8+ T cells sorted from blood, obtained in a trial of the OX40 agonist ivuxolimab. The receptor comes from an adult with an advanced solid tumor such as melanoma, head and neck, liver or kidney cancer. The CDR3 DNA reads TGTGCCAGCAGCGTAGGGCCCAGCGGGACCACCGGGCTCTCCTACGAGCAGTACTTC. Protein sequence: CASSVGPSGTTGLSYEQYF.